A selection of T cell receptor beta chains follows, all from one sample in a study of control samples from healthy donors and cancer patients. Some clones are missing from TCRdb's copy, which holds only in-frame ones; the method was immunoSEQ multiplex PCR. The data show under 200,000 clones, just under 95% seen once. The sample comprised blood. These TCRs come from a woman in her forties in good health. Each CDR3 is given without its conserved first and last residue. A D gene is named only where the DNA matches it firmly.

V	D	J	CDR3
TRBV14	.	TRBJ2-1	ASSQAPTTSYNEQF
TRBV4-2	TRBD2	TRBJ2-2	ASSQTSGGFTGELF
TRBV9	TRBD2	TRBJ2-3	ASSEQKREWADTQY
TRBV6-5	TRBD2	TRBJ2-3	ASRSGRGGDTQY
TRBV7-9	TRBD1	TRBJ1-2	ASADRGINYGYT
TRBV25-1	TRBD1	TRBJ1-5	ASSKGAQSNQPQH
TRBV3-1/TRBV3-2	.	TRBJ2-3	ASSQARQLTDTQY
TRBV29-1	TRBD1	TRBJ2-7	SVTLTGAYEQY
TRBV19	TRBD1	TRBJ1-2	ASSIRDRGLIGYT
TRBV18	.	TRBJ2-7	ASSQKTGGEQY
TRBV9	TRBD1	TRBJ1-2	ASSAEGTGFFWGYT
TRBV19	.	TRBJ1-1	ASSMSGNTEAF
TRBV11-3	.	TRBJ2-3	ASSLVGSDTQY
TRBV6-2/TRBV6-3	TRBD1	TRBJ1-1	ASSTPRTGWNTEAF
TRBV9	TRBD1	TRBJ2-1	ASSGTGTGVDEQF
TRBV6-6	TRBD1	TRBJ1-2	ASSPEGDSTYGYT
TRBV19	.	TRBJ2-7	ASSSRTGTHYEQY
TRBV6-4	.	TRBJ2-3	ASSLEKGDIDTQY
TRBV5-1	.	TRBJ2-4	ASSLVAGVNIQY
TRBV9	.	TRBJ1-2	ASSVGQSLNYGYT
TRBV9	TRBD2	TRBJ2-3	ASSRSAGGPPGTDTQY
TRBV6-2/TRBV6-3	.	TRBJ1-6	ASSRSSYNSPLH
TRBV5-1	.	TRBJ1-2	ASSLSLGGGDYGYT
TRBV28	TRBD2	TRBJ2-1	ASSSGTSWFSSYNEQF
TRBV2	TRBD1	TRBJ2-1	ASSEAQGAINEQF
TRBV7-9	.	TRBJ1-6	ASSSDDPYSPLH
TRBV5-6	.	TRBJ1-5	ASSLTDTRGQPQH
TRBV5-1	TRBD2	TRBJ2-3	ASSGSGGAGGDTQY
TRBV5-4	.	TRBJ2-7	ASSAGTSHEQY
TRBV2	TRBD1	TRBJ1-1	ASSRQGTNTEAF
TRBV5-1	.	TRBJ2-7	ASSLELSYEQY
TRBV10-3	.	TRBJ1-2	AISESKSGQGGNT
TRBV27	TRBD1	TRBJ1-2	ASSERDSRRSYGYT
TRBV6-2/TRBV6-3	TRBD2	TRBJ2-2	ASSYMAGGSTGELF
TRBV12-3/TRBV12-4	.	TRBJ1-1	ASSLAKNTEAF
TRBV7-9	TRBD1	TRBJ1-4	ASSATGTGREKLF
TRBV12-3/TRBV12-4	.	TRBJ1-5	ASSLVRQPQH
TRBV21-1	.	TRBJ2-5	ASSKVLRLATHEGQETQY
TRBV2	.	TRBJ1-2	ASILNVARNYGYT
TRBV6-5	.	TRBJ1-2	ASSYLRGNYGYT
TRBV11-3	TRBD1	TRBJ2-3	ASGLGTGKTDTQY
TRBV6-1	.	TRBJ1-5	ASSEGGVSNQPQH
TRBV7-9	.	TRBJ1-3	ASSFVDPSSGNTIY
TRBV10-3	.	TRBJ2-7	AISPPPPIDEQY
TRBV5-1	TRBD2	TRBJ2-5	ASSLTSGASGTQY
TRBV12-5	TRBD1	TRBJ2-5	ASGLPGGIQETQY